The rows below give T cell receptor beta chains drawn from one sample of a study of cytomegalovirus exposure and HLA in healthy donors. Produced via immunoSEQ multiplex PCR; TCRdb's table is partial and in-frame only. The data hold about 300,000 clones, with 70% to 90% observed a single time. Sequenced sample: PBMCs. The receptors originated from a young woman in good health and CMV-seronegative. The CDR3 runs from the conserved cysteine through the conserved F or W. Each record gives: D gene, clone size, J gene, V gene, CDR3 DNA, CDR3 protein. D genes are given only for firm matches. Rows give clone size only sometimes, using once, few, many, or a class for an expanded clone.

D gene: TRBD2; clone size: -; J gene: TRBJ2-3; V gene: TRBV28; CDR3 DNA: TGTGCCAGCACCATCGGGGGAGGGAGGACAGATACGCAGTATTTT; CDR3 protein: CASTIGGGRTDTQYF
D gene: -; clone size: many; J gene: TRBJ1-2; V gene: TRBV5-1; CDR3 DNA: TGCGCCAGCAGCTTGGTCAGGTTTGATCGACTAACCTATGGCTACACCTTC; CDR3 protein: CASSLVRFDRLTYGYTF
D gene: -; clone size: once; J gene: TRBJ1-1; V gene: TRBV28; CDR3 DNA: TGTGCCAGCAGTCTCGACAGTGAAAACACTGAAGCTTTCTTT; CDR3 protein: CASSLDSENTEAFF
D gene: TRBD1; clone size: -; J gene: TRBJ2-7; V gene: TRBV15; CDR3 DNA: TGTGCCACCAGCAGAAATCCACCTGGACAGGGCTACGAGCAGTACTTC; CDR3 protein: CATSRNPPGQGYEQYF
D gene: -; clone size: -; J gene: TRBJ2-1; V gene: TRBV6-1; CDR3 DNA: TGTGCCAGCAGGGCCCTCAGCTCCTACAATGAGCAGTTCTTC; CDR3 protein: CASRALSSYNEQFF
D gene: -; clone size: once; J gene: TRBJ2-2; V gene: TRBV10-3; CDR3 DNA: TGTGCCATCAGTGACCGAGGGAGCTCCACGAACACCGGGGAGCTGTTTTTT; CDR3 protein: CAISDRGSSTNTGELFF
D gene: -; clone size: -; J gene: TRBJ2-5; V gene: TRBV7-9; CDR3 DNA: TGTGCCAGCAGCCGAACGACGACAGCCCAAGAGACCCAGTACTTC; CDR3 protein: CASSRTTTAQETQYF
D gene: TRBD2; clone size: once; J gene: TRBJ2-1; V gene: TRBV6-5; CDR3 DNA: TGTGCCAGCAGTTACTCGGGACTAGCGCCCTACAATGAGCAGTTCTTC; CDR3 protein: CASSYSGLAPYNEQFF
D gene: TRBD2; clone size: once; J gene: TRBJ2-7; V gene: TRBV5-1; CDR3 DNA: TGCGCCAGCAGCCCCGGGACTAGCGGGATCTACGAGCAGTACTTC; CDR3 protein: CASSPGTSGIYEQYF
D gene: TRBD2; clone size: -; J gene: TRBJ2-7; V gene: TRBV27; CDR3 DNA: TGTGCCAGCAGTTTGTACGCGGGAGGCTACGAGCAGTACTTC; CDR3 protein: CASSLYAGGYEQYF
D gene: -; clone size: -; J gene: TRBJ1-2; V gene: TRBV2; CDR3 DNA: TGTGCCAGCAGTGAAGGGACACGGCTTGAGGTGGGCTACACCTTC; CDR3 protein: CASSEGTRLEVGYTF
D gene: TRBD1; clone size: -; J gene: TRBJ1-5; V gene: TRBV2; CDR3 DNA: TGTGCCAGCAGCGATATGACAGGGGGAGATAGCAATCAGCCCCAGCATTTT; CDR3 protein: CASSDMTGGDSNQPQHF
D gene: TRBD1; clone size: -; J gene: TRBJ2-6; V gene: TRBV27; CDR3 DNA: TGTGCCAGCGCCTTGGGTACCGACAGGGTGTTTTCTGGGGCCAACGTCCTGACTTTC; CDR3 protein: CASALGTDRVFSGANVLTF
D gene: -; clone size: few; J gene: TRBJ1-2; V gene: TRBV2; CDR3 DNA: TGTGCCAGCAGGGACATCTCTAACTATGGCTACACCTTC; CDR3 protein: CASRDISNYGYTF
D gene: -; clone size: -; J gene: TRBJ2-3; V gene: TRBV7-8; CDR3 DNA: TGTGCCAGCAGCTTTGAGGAGGCAGATACGCAGTATTTT; CDR3 protein: CASSFEEADTQYF
D gene: TRBD1; clone size: -; J gene: TRBJ2-2; V gene: TRBV5-1; CDR3 DNA: TGCGCCAGCAGCAGGGACAGTATGAACACCGGGGAGCTGTTTTTT; CDR3 protein: CASSRDSMNTGELFF
D gene: -; clone size: -; J gene: TRBJ1-5; V gene: TRBV27; CDR3 DNA: TGTGCCAGAGGCCGGGAGCAAACAAAGTATAGCAATCAGCCCCAGCATTTT; CDR3 protein: CARGREQTKYSNQPQHF
D gene: -; clone size: -; J gene: TRBJ2-5; V gene: TRBV5-8; CDR3 DNA: TGTGCCAGCAGCTTTGTCCGCCGGGAGACCCAGTACTTC; CDR3 protein: CASSFVRRETQYF
D gene: -; clone size: -; J gene: TRBJ2-2; V gene: TRBV27; CDR3 DNA: TGTGCCAGCAGTTTAGGGAGGACCGGGGAGCTGTTTTTT; CDR3 protein: CASSLGRTGELFF
D gene: -; clone size: -; J gene: TRBJ1-4; V gene: TRBV7-8; CDR3 DNA: TGTGCCAGCACTCGCGGGATAGCTAATGAAAAACTGTTTTTT; CDR3 protein: CASTRGIANEKLFF
D gene: TRBD2; clone size: -; J gene: TRBJ2-1; V gene: TRBV29-1; CDR3 DNA: TGCAGCGTTCAGGGGTCCTCTAGCGGGGGGCACAATGAGCAGTTCTTC; CDR3 protein: CSVQGSSSGGHNEQFF
D gene: TRBD2; clone size: once; J gene: TRBJ2-7; V gene: TRBV27; CDR3 DNA: TGTGCCAGCAGTTTGCGTCTCGCAGCGGGAGCCTACGAGCAGTACTTC; CDR3 protein: CASSLRLAAGAYEQYF
D gene: -; clone size: -; J gene: TRBJ2-7; V gene: TRBV19; CDR3 DNA: TGTGCCAGTAGTAGGCGGGGACAGTCCTACGAGCAGTACTTC; CDR3 protein: CASSRRGQSYEQYF
D gene: TRBD2; clone size: -; J gene: TRBJ2-1; V gene: TRBV4-2; CDR3 DNA: TGTGCCAGCAGCCAAGAGTTGGCGGGAGCAGCCTACAATGAGCAGTTCTTC; CDR3 protein: CASSQELAGAAYNEQFF
D gene: TRBD1; clone size: few; J gene: TRBJ2-5; V gene: TRBV5-6; CDR3 DNA: TGTGCCAGCAGCTTGACAGGGGAACAAGAGACCCAGTACTTC; CDR3 protein: CASSLTGEQETQYF
D gene: TRBD2; clone size: -; J gene: TRBJ2-3; V gene: TRBV6-4; CDR3 DNA: TGTGCCAGCAGTGTAGCGGGGCTCACAGATACGCAGTATTTT; CDR3 protein: CASSVAGLTDTQYF
D gene: -; clone size: -; J gene: TRBJ1-2; V gene: TRBV15; CDR3 DNA: TGTGCCACCAGCAGAGCGGGGATTCTTGGCTACACCTTC; CDR3 protein: CATSRAGILGYTF
D gene: TRBD1; clone size: once; J gene: TRBJ2-5; V gene: TRBV27; CDR3 DNA: TGTGCCAGCAGTTCTCAGGGGGCAGAGACCCAGTACTTC; CDR3 protein: CASSSQGAETQYF
D gene: -; clone size: few; J gene: TRBJ2-5; V gene: TRBV11-2; CDR3 DNA: TGTGCCAGCAGCCGAGAGGCGGGGCAAGAGACCCAGTACTTC; CDR3 protein: CASSREAGQETQYF
D gene: -; clone size: -; J gene: TRBJ2-7; V gene: TRBV2; CDR3 DNA: TGTGCCAGCAGTGAATTCGGAGGAGGTTCCTACGAGCAGTACTTC; CDR3 protein: CASSEFGGGSYEQYF
D gene: -; clone size: -; J gene: TRBJ2-7; V gene: TRBV11-2; CDR3 DNA: TGTGCCAGCAGCTTAGTGTCGGGGTTCTTATACGAGCAGTACTTC; CDR3 protein: CASSLVSGFLYEQYF
D gene: -; clone size: few; J gene: TRBJ1-3; V gene: TRBV9; CDR3 DNA: TGTGCCAGCAGCGTAGCTATACCGGGGGTCTCTGGAAACACCATATATTTT; CDR3 protein: CASSVAIPGVSGNTIYF
D gene: -; clone size: few; J gene: TRBJ2-7; V gene: TRBV2; CDR3 DNA: TGTGCCAGCAGTGAAAAGGTTGCTATAGCGGCTAGAACCTACGAGCAGTACTTC; CDR3 protein: CASSEKVAIAARTYEQYF
D gene: -; clone size: -; J gene: TRBJ1-1; V gene: TRBV6-1; CDR3 DNA: TGTGCCAGCAGTGAAAACAGGGTCACTGAAGCTTTCTTT; CDR3 protein: CASSENRVTEAFF
D gene: -; clone size: -; J gene: TRBJ1-1; V gene: TRBV4-1; CDR3 DNA: TGCGCCAGCAGGAGGTCGGACACTGAAGCTTTCTTT; CDR3 protein: CASRRSDTEAFF
D gene: TRBD1; clone size: -; J gene: TRBJ1-2; V gene: TRBV11-2; CDR3 DNA: TGTGCCAGCAGCCTCAGATACAGGGGTGGCTACACCTTC; CDR3 protein: CASSLRYRGGYTF
D gene: -; clone size: -; J gene: TRBJ1-5; V gene: TRBV6-5; CDR3 DNA: TGTGCCAGCAGTTCGGACAGCGGAAGCAATCAGCCCCAGCATTTT; CDR3 protein: CASSSDSGSNQPQHF
D gene: -; clone size: -; J gene: TRBJ2-3; V gene: TRBV5-1; CDR3 DNA: TGCGCCAGCAGCTTGGGGCAGAGCACAGATACGCAGTATTTT; CDR3 protein: CASSLGQSTDTQYF
D gene: -; clone size: -; J gene: TRBJ2-5; V gene: TRBV9; CDR3 DNA: TGTGCCAGCAGCGTAGGGGCTTCCCAAGAGACCCAGTACTTC; CDR3 protein: CASSVGASQETQYF
D gene: -; clone size: -; J gene: TRBJ2-7; V gene: TRBV15; CDR3 DNA: TGTGCCACCAGCAGAGGGACAGTACGCGACGAGCAGTACTTC; CDR3 protein: CATSRGTVRDEQYF